This entry is about one T cell receptor (beta chain). The sample belongs to a study of OX40 agonist ivuxolimab in advanced cancers. About the research overall: The group had a mean age of roughly 56 years, ranged from roughly 20 to 80, and was 82.7% male. The study reported partial responses in three patients: one hepatocellular carcinoma, two cutaneous melanoma.

The V gene's germline CDR1 is MNHNS and CDR2 SASEGT. V was trimmed by 7 bases and J by 3 bases, leaving 16 bases between them. This CDR3 contains 14 residues. Sequencing was performed with immunoSEQ multiplex PCR; in TCRdb, only in-frame clones are kept and a portion is missing. The profile covers roughly 70,000 clones, with 80% to 85% appearing a single time and roughly 4.9% taken by the ten largest. The chain is built from TRBV6-1 and TRBJ2-7; TRBD1 might be the D (5 bases). The sequencing used CD4+ or CD8+ T cells sorted from blood, collected in a trial of the OX40 agonist ivuxolimab. The clonotype comes from an adult with an advanced solid tumor such as melanoma, head and neck, liver or kidney cancer. The CDR3 sequence is CASTLGPTVYEQYF. The CDR3 region has the DNA TGTGCCAGCACCCTGGGGCCGACAGTCTACGAGCAGTACTTC.